These 26 T cell receptor beta chains were all obtained from the same sample, sequenced in a study of early T cells in non-severe SARS-CoV-2 infection. MiXCR was run by TCRdb on the 5' RACE reads, yielding one entry per CDR3 protein. The table records about 60,000 distinct CDR3 sequences, less than 9.5% of them present only once. Specimen: whole blood. The receptors here all came from an adult who was a healthcare worker with PCR-confirmed SARS-CoV-2 infection or an uninfected control (not recorded which).

The rearrangement links TRBV20-1 to TRBJ1-1; 8 bases agree with TRBD1. J lost 11 bases, V lost 5 bases, and 4 bases had no gene match. The CDR3 runs to 10 residues. Germline V lookup: CDR1 DFQATT, CDR2 SNEGSKA (reference sequence). The CDR3 is CSAGQGGAFF. In DNA form, the CDR3 reads TGCAGTGCTGGACAGGGTGGCGCTTTCTTT.

This clonotype was seen a few times. The V call is TRBV6-1, the J call TRBJ2-5; TRBD1 is a possible D gene (6 bases). Trimming shortened V by 9 bases and J by 2 bases, and 13 bases separated the two germline ends. The CDR3 has 13 residues. Germline V gives CDR1 MNHNS, CDR2 SASEGT. CDR3 residues: CARRTVLQETQYF. The CDR3 nucleotides read TGTGCCAGGCGGACAGTTTTACAAGAGACCCAGTACTTC.

This clonotype was observed a handful of times. This rearrangement joins TRBV20-1 to TRBJ2-7; the D call may be TRBD1 or TRBD2 (5 bases each). Trimming cost V 7 bases and J 1 base, with 17 bases left between them. The CDR3 spans 14 residues. Germline loops: CDR1 DFQATT, CDR2 SNEGSKA (reference sequence). This CDR3 reads CSGGFEGDSYEQYF. The CDR3 DNA reads TGCAGTGGGGGGTTCGAGGGCGATTCCTACGAGCAGTACTTC.

V usage is TRBV12-3 or TRBV12-4 and J usage is TRBJ2-5, with D possibly TRBD1 on 6 matching bases. There are 13 residues in the CDR3. V lost 8 bases, J lost 5 bases, and 15 bases lay in between. CDR3 region: CASGKGVYETQYF. Here the CDR3 DNA reads TGTGCCAGCGGGAAGGGGGTATATGAGACCCAGTACTTC.

The gene calls are TRBV28 and TRBJ2-3; the D is unclear. V was cut by 6 bases and J by 2 bases, with 15 bases left in between. The V gene's germline CDR1 is MDHEN and CDR2 SYDVKM. CDR3 length: 15 amino acids. The CDR3 is CASRTHGPITDTQYF. The CDR3 DNA follows: TGTGCCAGCAGGACCCACGGACCTATCACAGATACGCAGTATTTT.

A few counts support this clonotype. V and J are TRBV12-3 or TRBV12-4 and TRBJ2-1; D remains unclear. V was trimmed by 1 base and J by 9 bases, leaving 4 bases between them. The CDR3 has 11 amino acids. The CDR3 region is CASSLEGEQFF. DNA of the CDR3: TGTGCCAGCAGTTTAGAGGGTGAGCAGTTCTTC.

This clonotype was counted many times. This chain joins TRBV7-6 and TRBJ2-7; no definite D call. Germline lookup yields CDR1 SGHVS and CDR2 FNYEAQ. With 5 bases removed from V and 0 bases from J, the gap between germline ends came to 20 bases. The CDR3 is made up of 17 amino acids. In nucleotides, the CDR3 is TGTGCCAGCAGCCCGAATATCGGCGGTATTGGCTCCTACGAGCAGTACTTC. Protein sequence: CASSPNIGGIGSYEQYF.

This clonotype has ten or more counts. The rearrangement uses TRBV12-3 or TRBV12-4 and TRBJ1-1; weak D call: TRBD1 (5 bases). V was shortened by 6 bases and J by 5 bases, with 10 bases between the two germline ends. The CDR3 consists of 12 residues. For the CDR3, the DNA is TGTGCCAGCAGACGCCAGGGAACTGAAGCTTTCTTT. Translated, it gives CASRRQGTEAFF.

This chain links TRBV18 with TRBJ1-3; D is unresolved. Germline-derived CDR1 and CDR2 are KGHSH and LQKENI. The germline V and J ends were trimmed by 2 bases and 0 bases, with 11 bases remaining between them. The CDR3 is 16 amino acids. CDR3 DNA sequence: TGTGCCAGCTCACCAGACGGGCGGTTCTCTGGAAACACCATATATTTT. It codes for CASSPDGRFSGNTIYF.

The J gene is TRBJ2-6, the V gene TRBV2; D is ambiguous. The CDR3 sequence is 14 residues long. Trimming stripped 5 bases from V and 1 base from J, with 6 bases between. Germline CDR1 reads SNHLY; CDR2 reads FYNNEI. CDR3 coding DNA: TGTGCCAGCAGTCTAAGGTCTGGGGCCAACGTCCTGACTTTC. This codes for CASSLRSGANVLTF.

CDR3 amino acids: CASSVDRNYGYTF. The CDR3 coding sequence is TGTGCCAGCAGCGTAGACAGGAACTATGGCTACACCTTC. The chain is built from TRBV9 and TRBJ1-2; possibly TRBD1 for D (5 bases). The CDR3 runs 13 residues. Trimming stripped 0 bases from V and 2 bases from J, with 5 bases between. Germline assignment: CDR1 SGDLS and CDR2 YYNGEE.

This clonotype was counted many times. V and J are TRBV7-9 and TRBJ2-7; D gene uncertain. The CDR3 consists of 14 residues. Germline CDR1 is SEHNR and CDR2 is FQNEAQ (reference sequence). V shed 1 base and J shed 2 bases, with 9 bases lying between them. The CDR3 DNA sequence: TGTGCCAGCAGCTTAGTTCCAAAAACCTACGAGCAGTACTTC. Its translation is CASSLVPKTYEQYF.

The table lists this clonotype with a few counts. The chain employs TRBV28 and TRBJ2-3; D is unresolved. Trimming pared 6 bases from V and 3 bases from J, leaving 10 bases between. The CDR3 has 13 residues. The germline V gene has CDR1 MDHEN and CDR2 SYDVKM. In DNA form, the CDR3 reads TGTGCCAGCAGCTCGCCAGCGACAGATACGCAGTATTTT. This codes for CASSSPATDTQYF.

At least ten counts were recorded for this clonotype. V gene TRBV2 combines with J gene TRBJ1-3; tentative D call: TRBD1 (6 bases). Germline lookup yields CDR1 SNHLY and CDR2 FYNNEI. V lost 5 bases, J lost 0 bases, and 11 bases lay in between. The CDR3 has 15 residues. CDR3 loop: CASSPDSYSGNTIYF. CDR3 sequence (DNA): TGTGCCAGCAGTCCGGACAGTTACTCTGGAAACACCATATATTTT. The full variable domain, rest sourced from reference TRBV2 and TRBJ1-3, is EPEVTQTPSHQVTQMGQEVILRCVPISNHLYFYWYRQILGQKVEFLVSFYNNEISEKSEIFDDQFSVERPDGSNFTLKIRSTKLEDSAMYFCASSPDSYSGNTIYFGEGSWLTVV.

V is TRBV5-1 and J is TRBJ2-5; TRBD1 is a possible D gene (5 bases). CDR3 size: 14 residues. Germline loops: CDR1 SGHRS, CDR2 YFSETQ. The V end lost 4 bases, the J end lost 2 bases, and 12 bases lay between the germline ends. The CDR3 DNA reads as TGCGCCAGCAGCCCCGGCAGGGCTCAAGAGACCCAGTACTTC. Amino acid sequence: CASSPGRAQETQYF.

This clonotype has just a few counts. The chain carries TRBV7-9 and TRBJ2-1; 10 bases are shared with TRBD2. CDR3 length: 18 amino acids. Germline trimming cut 0 bases from V and 10 bases from J; bases unmatched to any gene: 15. Germline CDR1 reads SEHNR; CDR2 reads FQNEAQ (reference sequence). The CDR3 sequence is CASSLALRPSGRQEEQFF. The CDR3 DNA sequence: TGTGCCAGCAGCTTAGCGCTAAGACCTAGCGGGAGACAGGAGGAGCAGTTCTTC.

This clonotype was found many times. This chain joins TRBV9 and TRBJ2-3; TRBD1 is a possible D gene (6 bases). The CDR3 spans 15 residues. CDR1 is SGDLS and CDR2 is YYNGEE in the germline V gene. Between the trimmed V and J ends, which lost 4 bases and 3 bases, there was a span of 15 bases. CDR3 nucleotides: TGTGCCAGCAGCCCCCGTGATCAGGGGACAGATACGCAGTATTTT. Residues: CASSPRDQGTDTQYF.

This clonotype was seen many times. The chain couples TRBV7-8 to TRBJ2-1; 7 nucleotides align to TRBD2. The CDR3 is 14 residues long. In germline, CDR1 is SGHVS, CDR2 FQNEAQ. V lost 4 bases to trimming and J lost 6 bases; unmatched junction nucleotides: 6. CDR3 residues: CASSYSTSPNEQFF. CDR3 sequence (DNA): TGTGCCAGCAGCTACTCGACTAGCCCCAATGAGCAGTTCTTC.

This clonotype was picked up many times. V gene TRBV2 combines with J gene TRBJ2-7; 7 bases line up with TRBD1. This CDR3 has 15 amino acids. The V gene's germline CDR1 is SNHLY and CDR2 FYNNEI. The V and J ends lost 2 bases and 2 bases, in that order; junction bases with no gene match: 6. DNA for the CDR3: TGTGCCAGCAGTGAATCGAGGGGGCGCCCCTACGAGCAGTACTTC. Protein sequence: CASSESRGRPYEQYF.

This clonotype occurred a few times. J is TRBJ1-5 and V is TRBV27; weak D call: TRBD1 (6 bases). The CDR3 is 15 residues long. CDR1 MNHEY and CDR2 SMNVEV come from the germline V gene (reference sequence). Trimming stripped 5 bases from V and 1 base from J, with 12 bases between. The CDR3 is CASSPGAGSNQPQHF. The CDR3 region has the DNA TGTGCCAGCAGTCCAGGGGCAGGGAGCAATCAGCCCCAGCATTTT.

This clonotype was detected a few times. CDR3 loop: CSARKSVQGVEQYF. CDR3 nucleotides: TGCAGTGCTAGAAAGTCGGTACAGGGGGTCGAGCAGTACTTC. The V call is TRBV20-1, the J call TRBJ2-7, with TRBD1 matching over 8 bases. CDR1 and CDR2 from the germline V gene are DFQATT and SNEGSKA (reference sequence). The CDR3 contains 14 residues. V gave up 2 bases and J gave up 6 bases; unmatched junction bases: 9.

This clonotype was counted ten times or more. V is TRBV20-1 and J is TRBJ2-7; 12 bases align to TRBD2. The CDR3 contains 14 residues. The V gene's germline CDR1 is DFQATT and CDR2 SNEGSKA (reference sequence). The CDR3 DNA reads as TGCAGCCAACTAGCGGGAGGTGTGTCCTACGAGCAGTACTTC. Amino acids: CSQLAGGVSYEQYF.

The CDR3 DNA sequence: TGTGCCATCAGTGACCGGACAGGGGGCAACAATGAGCAGTTCTTC. Amino acids: CAISDRTGGNNEQFF. This chain connects TRBV10-3 to TRBJ2-1; 11 bases align to TRBD1. V gave up 3 bases and J gave up 5 bases; unmatched junction bases: 3. The germline CDR1 and CDR2 sequences are ENHRY and SYGVKD. The CDR3 spans 15 residues.

V gene TRBV18 combines with J gene TRBJ1-1; tentative D call: TRBD1 (6 bases). The CDR3 runs 15 residues. Germline V gene lookup returns CDR1 KGHSH and CDR2 LQKENI. V lost 4 bases to trimming and J lost 5 bases, with 17 bases between them. The CDR3 DNA reads TGTGCCAGCTCACTCCGGCAGGGGTCAGGAACTGAAGCTTTCTTT. Its translation: CASSLRQGSGTEAFF.

Ten or more counts support this clonotype. The gene calls are TRBV11-2 and TRBJ1-1; a weak D match, TRBD1 (5 bases). The CDR3 is 16 amino acids. V lost 1 base and J lost 4, with 16 bases in between. In germline, CDR1 is SGHAT, CDR2 FQNNGV. For the CDR3, the DNA is TGTGCCAGCAGCTTAGGTTCGGGGCGTAGAGGCACTGAAGCTTTCTTT. This gives the protein CASSLGSGRRGTEAFF. Drawing the rest from reference TRBV11-2 and TRBJ1-1, the complete variable domain is EAGVAQSPRYKIIEKRQSVAFWCNPISGHATLYWYQQILGQGPKLLIQFQNNGVVDDSQLPKDRFSAERLKGVDSTLKIQPAKLEDSAVYLCASSLGSGRRGTEAFFGQGTRLTVV.

This clonotype has more than one count but fewer than ten. V and J are TRBV29-1 and TRBJ1-1, with D possibly being TRBD1 (5 bases). CDR3 length: 14 amino acids. V lost 1 base, J lost 1 base, and 10 bases lay in between. The germline V gene encodes CDR1 SQVTM and CDR2 ANQGSEA. The DNA for the CDR3 is TGCAGCGTTGAAGTACGGGGCCCGAACACTGAAGCTTTCTTT. This encodes CSVEVRGPNTEAFF. Supplemented by reference TRBV29-1 and TRBJ1-1, the full variable domain reads SAVISQKPSRDICQRGTSLTIQCQVDSQVTMMFWYRQQPGQSLTLIATANQGSEATYESGFVIDKFPISRPNLTFSTLTVSNMSPEDSSIYLCSVEVRGPNTEAFFGQGTRLTVV.